These 20 T cell receptor beta chains were sequenced from one sample in a study of blood T cell repertoires in COVID-19. The repertoire was sequenced with immunoSEQ multiplex PCR; TCRdb's copy has only in-frame clones and lacks some. The data contain 97,000 or so clones, approximately 86% of them singletons. Sequencing used peripheral blood. The receptors originated from a man in his fifties with active or convalescent COVID-19.

The chain combines TRBV5-6 with TRBJ1-2; D possibly corresponds to TRBD1 (5 bases). Trimming cost V 5 bases and J 1 base, with 9 bases left between them. CDR1 and CDR2 (germline): SGHDT, YYEEEE. There are 13 residues in the CDR3. CDR3 in DNA: TGTGCCAGCAGGGGAGGGGTTAACTATGGCTACACCTTC. It specifies CASRGGVNYGYTF. The full variable domain, rest sourced from reference TRBV5-6 and TRBJ1-2, is DAGVTQSPTHLIKTRGQQVTLRCSPKSGHDTVSWYQQALGQGPQFIFQYYEEEERQRGNFPDRFSGHQFPNYSSELNVNALLLGDSALYLCASRGGVNYGYTFGSGTRLTVV.

This chain joins TRBV27 and TRBJ1-5; 7 positions agree with TRBD1. V lost 5 bases to trimming and J lost 7 bases; unmatched junction nucleotides: 2. The CDR3 loop spans 12 amino acids. The germline V gene has CDR1 MNHEY and CDR2 SMNVEV (reference sequence). The CDR3 DNA reads as TGTGCCAGCAGTCCAGGGGGACAGCCCCAGCATTTT. This encodes CASSPGGQPQHF.

The genes are TRBV19 and TRBJ2-3; 13 positions agree with TRBD2. The CDR3 sequence is 18 residues long. V lost 0 bases and J lost 2; bases outside the gene matches: 5. Germline V gives CDR1 LNHDA, CDR2 SQIVND (reference sequence). DNA for the CDR3: TGTGCCAGTAGTATAGAAGGCGGGACTAGCGGGGTCACAGATACGCAGTATTTT. As protein: CASSIEGGTSGVTDTQYF.

The chain combines TRBV5-1 with TRBJ2-7, with D perhaps matching TRBD1 (6 bases). Germline V CDR1 and CDR2: SGHRS, YFSETQ. The CDR3 is 16 amino acids. The V gene lost 0 bases and the J gene lost 5 bases, with 18 bases spanning the gap. Here the CDR3 DNA reads TGCGCCAGCAGCTTGGGACCGACAGGCTGGAGCGACGAGCAGTACTTC. It is translated as CASSLGPTGWSDEQYF.

The genes are TRBV5-1 and TRBJ2-2; D unresolved. The CDR3 length is 15 residues. Per germline, CDR1 SGHRS and CDR2 YFSETQ. The V gene lost 5 bases and the J gene lost 5 bases, with 16 bases spanning the gap. CDR3 in amino acids: CASRREASQTGELFF. CDR3 DNA sequence: TGCGCCAGCAGGAGAGAAGCGTCTCAGACCGGGGAGCTGTTTTTT.

V and J are TRBV27 and TRBJ2-7, with D uncertain. V dropped 6 bases and J dropped 5 bases, with 14 bases sitting between them. CDR1 is MNHEY and CDR2 is SMNVEV in the germline V gene (reference sequence). CDR3 length: 13 residues. CDR3 coding DNA: TGTGCCAGCAGCTCCCATACGAGCCACGAGCAGTACTTC. Translating gives CASSSHTSHEQYF.

V and J are TRBV7-6 and TRBJ2-1; the match to TRBD1 covers 8 bases. The CDR3 contains 14 residues. V gave up 2 bases and J gave up 7 bases; unmatched junction bases: 4. The V gene's germline CDR1 is SGHVS and CDR2 FNYEAQ. The CDR3 is CASSLSGTGNEQFF. The CDR3 DNA follows: TGTGCCAGCAGCTTATCCGGGACAGGAAATGAGCAGTTCTTC.

The chain employs TRBV30 and TRBJ1-5, with 7 bases identical to TRBD1. This CDR3 is 11 amino acids long. With 1 base clipped from V and 13 bases from J, the junction kept 4 bases outside the gene matches. Germline CDR1 reads GTSNPN; CDR2 reads SVGIG (reference sequence). CDR3 in DNA: TGTGCCTGGAGTGCGACAGGGCCACAGCATTTT. Its translation is CAWSATGPQHF.

V usage is TRBV28 and J usage is TRBJ2-3; possible D gene TRBD1, 6 bases. CDR1 MDHEN and CDR2 SYDVKM come from the germline V gene. Trimming stripped 7 bases from V and 2 bases from J, with 7 bases between. This CDR3 comprises 12 residues. The CDR3: CASKGDTDTQYF. The CDR3, as DNA: TGTGCCAGCAAGGGGGACACAGATACGCAGTATTTT.

The chain has TRBV18 and TRBJ1-4, with TRBD1 identical over 8 bases. V was pared by 0 bases and J by 4 bases, with 1 base of the junction left unmatched. CDR1 is KGHSH and CDR2 is LQKENI in the germline V gene. CDR3 length: 15 amino acids. The CDR3 DNA follows: TGTGCCAGCTCACCACCTGGACAGGGTAATGAAAAACTGTTTTTT. Its protein product is CASSPPGQGNEKLFF.

The chain is built from TRBV18 and TRBJ1-2, with 7 positions matching TRBD1. In germline, CDR1 is KGHSH, CDR2 LQKENI. V was clipped by 0 bases and J by 1 base; unmatched bases: 5. The CDR3 totals 16 residues. CDR3 sequence reads: CASSPPGGGRNYGYTF. CDR3 coding DNA: TGTGCCAGCTCACCACCAGGAGGGGGCCGTAACTATGGCTACACCTTC. The whole variable domain, filled in from reference TRBV18 and TRBJ1-2, reads NAGVMQNPRHLVRRRGQEARLRCSPMKGHSHVYWYRQLPEEGLKFMVYLQKENIIDESGMPKERFSAEFPKEGPSILRIQQVVRGDSAAYFCASSPPGGGRNYGYTFGSGTRLTVV.

The chain couples TRBV27 to TRBJ1-4; D not resolved. The germline V gene has CDR1 MNHEY and CDR2 SMNVEV (reference sequence). V was pared by 2 bases and J by 7 bases, with 11 bases between. The CDR3 has 14 residues. The DNA for the CDR3 is TGTGCCAGCAGTTTAAGGAGGGAAGGTGAAAAACTGTTTTTT. As protein: CASSLRREGEKLFF.

This chain uses TRBV18 with TRBJ2-3; D not resolved. CDR3 length equals 14 residues. The germline V gene has CDR1 KGHSH and CDR2 LQKENI. Trimming shortened V by 3 bases and J by 1 base, and 8 bases separated the two germline ends. The CDR3 protein is CASSPELRTDTQYF. CDR3 nucleotides: TGTGCCAGCTCACCGGAGTTGCGCACAGATACGCAGTATTTT. The complete variable domain, with remaining parts taken from reference TRBV18 and TRBJ2-3, reads NAGVMQNPRHLVRRRGQEARLRCSPMKGHSHVYWYRQLPEEGLKFMVYLQKENIIDESGMPKERFSAEFPKEGPSILRIQQVVRGDSAAYFCASSPELRTDTQYFGPGTRLTVL.

This clone was recorded once. The chain has TRBV10-3 and TRBJ1-1; D not certain. The germline V gene encodes CDR1 ENHRY and CDR2 SYGVKD. The CDR3 is made up of 12 amino acids. V was trimmed by 9 bases and J by 3 bases, leaving 11 bases between them. The CDR3 coding sequence is TGTGCCATAGTCCGTCGGGACACTGAAGCTTTCTTT. It specifies CAIVRRDTEAFF.

The chain couples TRBV7-2 to TRBJ1-3; the D gene is possibly TRBD1 (5 bases). Germline CDR1 is SGHTA and CDR2 is FQGNSA. The CDR3 consists of 16 residues. V was clipped by 2 bases and J by 4 bases, with 15 bases between them. The CDR3 reads CASSLSPGFFGNTIYF. CDR3 nucleotide sequence: TGTGCCAGCAGCTTAAGTCCAGGGTTTTTCGGAAACACCATATATTTT. The whole variable domain, filled in from reference TRBV7-2 and TRBJ1-3, reads GAGVSQSPSNKVTEKGKDVELRCDPISGHTALYWYRQSLGQGLEFLIYFQGNSAPDKSGLPSDRFSAERTGGSVSTLTIQRTQQEDSAVYLCASSLSPGFFGNTIYFGEGSWLTVV.

This sequence joins TRBV10-3 and TRBJ2-5; 9 bases are shared with TRBD1. The ends lost 4 bases at V and 5 bases at J; junction bases unmatched: 5. The CDR3 has 14 amino acids. CDR1 is ENHRY and CDR2 is SYGVKD in the germline V gene. In nucleotides, the CDR3 is TGTGCCATCAGTGCCGGACAGGGGATGGAGACCCAGTACTTC. This gives the protein CAISAGQGMETQYF.

The chain carries TRBV6-6 and TRBJ2-7; 10 bases are a match to TRBD1. Germline V gene lookup returns CDR1 MNHNY and CDR2 SVGAGI (reference sequence). CDR3 length: 16 amino acids. After removal of 5 bases from V and 0 bases from J, the junction contained 7 bases not matched to a gene. As DNA, the CDR3 is TGTGCCAGCAGTCCATCGACAGGGGGCAACTCCTACGAGCAGTACTTC. Its translation: CASSPSTGGNSYEQYF.

The rearrangement joins TRBV29-1 to TRBJ2-7; D call uncertain. Trimming pared 4 bases from V and 2 bases from J, leaving 9 bases between. The germline V gene encodes CDR1 SQVTM and CDR2 ANQGSEA. The CDR3 is 12 amino acids. CDR3 loop: CSVVTVTYEQYV. The CDR3 coding sequence is TGCAGCGTTGTAACAGTTACCTACGAGCAGTACGTC.

The V call is TRBV11-1, the J call TRBJ2-2, with a possible D match to TRBD1 (6 bases). V shed 4 bases and J shed 4 bases, with 13 bases lying between them. Per germline, CDR1 SGHAT and CDR2 FQDESV (reference sequence). This CDR3 comprises 15 residues. Here the CDR3 DNA reads TGTGCCAGCAGCTCGATCACAGGGTCCACCGGGGAGCTGTTTTTT. This gives the protein CASSSITGSTGELFF. Based on the CDR3 plus reference TRBV11-1 and TRBJ2-2, the full variable domain is EAEVAQSPRYKITEKSQAVAFWCDPISGHATLYWYRQILGQGPELLVQFQDESVVDDSQLPKDRFSAERLKGVDSTLKIQPAELGDSAMYLCASSSITGSTGELFFGEGSRLTVL.

The CDR3 loop reads CASSLEATSGFWGPNEQFF. DNA for the CDR3: TGTGCCAGCAGCTTAGAAGCGACTAGCGGGTTCTGGGGACCCAATGAGCAGTTCTTC. The chain couples TRBV11-2 to TRBJ2-1, with TRBD2 matching over 10 bases. The CDR3 is 19 amino acids. Trimming removed 0 bases from V and 6 bases from J; junction bases left unmatched: 14. Germline V CDR1 and CDR2: SGHAT, FQNNGV.